This TCR beta chain is drawn from a study of cytomegalovirus exposure and HLA in healthy donors. About the study: It was reported in a later analysis that the same platform had been used for the 90 to 150 validation repertoires as for the approximately 700 first-cohort repertoires.

In the case of this clone: Antigen: not known.

The study, taken as a whole, reports: In the approximately 120 validation repertoires, a later analysis found that first-cohort TCR clusters tended to co-occur. Cytomegalovirus association was listed for 164 TCR beta chains.

Separation from the roughly 670-subject first cohort characterized the approximately 130-subject validation cohort, to which the donors belonged. Clones were read by immunoSEQ multiplex PCR, and TCRdb kept only the in-frame ones, dropping some. This sample yields approximately 88,000 clones, of which about 95% are seen a single time; roughly 1.3% belongs to the top ten. Germline V gene data show CDR1 as MGHRA and CDR2 as YSYEKL. The CDR3 sequence is 17 residues long. V lost 2 bases to trimming and J lost 5 bases, with 20 bases between them. The receptor was derived from a woman under 30 in good health and CMV-seronegative. The V call is TRBV4-1, the J call TRBJ2-3; D gene ambiguous. The sequencing input was PBMCs. The CDR3 DNA sequence: TGCGCCAGCAGCCAAAAAAGAGAGTTATTAGTTGGAGATACGCAGTATTTT. It specifies CASSQKRELLVGDTQYF.